Listed below are T cell receptor beta chains from one sample, sequenced in a study of prognosis after radiotherapy for stage I lung cancer. TCRdb re-called the multiplex PCR reads with MiXCR, one entry per CDR3 protein. The sample contains fewer than 35,000 distinct CDR3 sequences, roughly 49% of which appear only once. The sequences come from PBMCs, collected before or after stereotactic body radiation therapy (not recorded which). These TCRs come from a donor at least 50 years old with non-small cell lung cancer. Both conserved end residues are part of each CDR3. Each record gives: J gene, V gene, clone size, D gene, CDR3 protein, CDR3 DNA. A D gene is named only where the DNA matches it firmly. Not every row has a clone size; where given, it reads once, few, many or a size class.

J gene: TRBJ1-1
V gene: TRBV7-3
clone size: .
D gene: .
CDR3 protein: CASSQHPSTEAFF
CDR3 DNA: TGTGCCAGCAGCCAACATCCGAGCACTGAAGCTTTCTTT

J gene: TRBJ1-5
V gene: TRBV19
clone size: once
D gene: TRBD1
CDR3 protein: CASRDWTGSNQLHHF
CDR3 DNA: TGTGCCAGTAGGGATTGGACAGGCAGCAATCAGCTCCATCATTTT

J gene: TRBJ2-6
V gene: TRBV9
clone size: .
D gene: .
CDR3 protein: CASIFPAGAGSNVLTF
CDR3 DNA: TGTGCCAGCATCTTCCCTGCGGGGGCTGGGTCCAACGTCCTGACTTTC

J gene: TRBJ2-7
V gene: TRBV6-1
clone size: many
D gene: .
CDR3 protein: CASRGDPGTSYEQYF
CDR3 DNA: TGTGCCAGCAGAGGTGATCCCGGGACCTCCTACGAGCAGTACTTC

J gene: TRBJ2-3
V gene: TRBV11-1
clone size: many
D gene: .
CDR3 protein: CASSLGLRDTQYF
CDR3 DNA: TGTGCCAGCAGCTTAGGGCTCCGGGACACCCAGTATTTT

J gene: TRBJ2-2
V gene: TRBV7-4
clone size: many
D gene: .
CDR3 protein: CASSLAPVTGELFF
CDR3 DNA: TGTGCCAGCAGCTTAGCGCCCGTGACCGGGGAGCTGTTTTTT

J gene: TRBJ2-2
V gene: TRBV28
clone size: many
D gene: .
CDR3 protein: CASSFRLVNTGELFF
CDR3 DNA: TGTGCCAGCAGTTTCCGACTAGTGAACACCGGGGAGCTGTTTTTT

J gene: TRBJ1-5
V gene: TRBV27
clone size: .
D gene: .
CDR3 protein: CASSLKAIAGNQPQNF
CDR3 DNA: TGTGCCAGCAGTTTGAAAGCGATCGCCGGCAATCAGCCCCAGAATTTT

J gene: TRBJ1-6
V gene: TRBV2
clone size: medium-sized
D gene: .
CDR3 protein: CASSAEISPLHF
CDR3 DNA: TGTGCCAGCAGTGCCGAGATTTCACCCCTCCACTTT

J gene: TRBJ2-1
V gene: TRBV6-1
clone size: many
D gene: .
CDR3 protein: CASRALQGLGYNEQFF
CDR3 DNA: TGTGCCAGCAGAGCCCTACAGGGACTCGGCTACAATGAGCAGTTCTTC

J gene: TRBJ1-3
V gene: TRBV20-1
clone size: many
D gene: .
CDR3 protein: CSARLLGGYSGNTIYF
CDR3 DNA: TGCAGTGCTAGACTACTGGGCGGTTACTCTGGAAACACCATATATTTT

J gene: TRBJ2-6
V gene: TRBV5-1
clone size: many
D gene: TRBD2
CDR3 protein: CASSITSGTGANVLTF
CDR3 DNA: TGCGCCAGCAGCATAACTAGCGGGACTGGGGCCAACGTCCTGACTTTC

J gene: TRBJ2-3
V gene: TRBV7-9
clone size: medium-sized
D gene: .
CDR3 protein: CASSLGGFADTQYF
CDR3 DNA: TGTGCCAGCAGCTTAGGGGGTTTCGCAGATACGCAGTATTTT

J gene: TRBJ2-7
V gene: TRBV30
clone size: many
D gene: .
CDR3 protein: CAWSVPSKGYEQYF
CDR3 DNA: TGTGCCTGGAGTGTCCCTAGCAAAGGCTACGAGCAGTACTTC

J gene: TRBJ1-2
V gene: TRBV5-4
clone size: once
D gene: TRBD1
CDR3 protein: CASILGAGGLGYTF
CDR3 DNA: TGTGCCAGTATCTTAGGGGCAGGGGGTCTAGGCTACACCTTC

J gene: TRBJ1-6
V gene: TRBV19
clone size: medium-sized
D gene: TRBD1
CDR3 protein: CASREQGSSYNSPLHF
CDR3 DNA: TGTGCCAGTAGGGAACAGGGGAGCTCCTATAATTCACCCCTCCACTTT